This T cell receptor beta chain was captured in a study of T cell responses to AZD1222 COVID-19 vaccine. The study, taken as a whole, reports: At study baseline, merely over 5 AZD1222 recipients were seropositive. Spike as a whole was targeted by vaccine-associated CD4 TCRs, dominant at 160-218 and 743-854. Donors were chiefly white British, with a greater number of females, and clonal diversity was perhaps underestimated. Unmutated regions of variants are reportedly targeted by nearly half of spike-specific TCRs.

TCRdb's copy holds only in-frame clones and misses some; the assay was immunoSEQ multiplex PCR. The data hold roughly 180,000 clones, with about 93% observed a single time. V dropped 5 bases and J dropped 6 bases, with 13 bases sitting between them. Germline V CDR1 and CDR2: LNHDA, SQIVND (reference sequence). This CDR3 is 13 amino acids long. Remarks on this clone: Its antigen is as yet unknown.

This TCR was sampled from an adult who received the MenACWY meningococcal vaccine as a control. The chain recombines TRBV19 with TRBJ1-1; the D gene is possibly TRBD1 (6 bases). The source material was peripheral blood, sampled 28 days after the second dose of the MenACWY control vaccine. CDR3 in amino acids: CASSGDTRPEAFF. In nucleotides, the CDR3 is TGTGCCAGTAGTGGGGACACCCGCCCTGAAGCTTTCTTT.